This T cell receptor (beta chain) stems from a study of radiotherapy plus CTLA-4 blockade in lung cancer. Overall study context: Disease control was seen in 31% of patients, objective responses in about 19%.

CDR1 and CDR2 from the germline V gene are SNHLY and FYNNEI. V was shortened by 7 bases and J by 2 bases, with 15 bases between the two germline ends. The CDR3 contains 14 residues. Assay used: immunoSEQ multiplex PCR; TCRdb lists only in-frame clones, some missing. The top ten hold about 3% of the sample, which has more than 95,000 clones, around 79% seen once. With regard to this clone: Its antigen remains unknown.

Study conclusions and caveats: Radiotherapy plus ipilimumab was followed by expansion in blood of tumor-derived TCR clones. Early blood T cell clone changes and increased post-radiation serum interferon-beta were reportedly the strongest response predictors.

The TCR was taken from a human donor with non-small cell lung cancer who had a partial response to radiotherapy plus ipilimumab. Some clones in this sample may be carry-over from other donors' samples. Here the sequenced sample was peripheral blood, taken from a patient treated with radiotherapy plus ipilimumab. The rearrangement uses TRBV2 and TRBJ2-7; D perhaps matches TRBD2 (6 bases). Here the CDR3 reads CASKRDFATYEQYF. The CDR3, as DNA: TGTGCCAGCAAAAGGGACTTCGCAACCTACGAGCAGTACTTC.